A single sample gave rise to the 5 T cell receptor beta chains below, sequenced in a study of T cell changes during pregnancy in multiple sclerosis. Produced via immunoSEQ multiplex PCR; TCRdb's table is partial and in-frame only. The sample lists tens of thousands of clones; around 90% were seen once. The sample here was CD8+ T cells from peripheral blood mononuclear cells, taken before pregnancy. The receptors stem from a female donor with multiple sclerosis, enrolled in a pregnancy study.

The chain carries TRBV11-2 and TRBJ1-2; D might be TRBD1 (6 bases). The CDR3 consists of 17 residues. Germline values: CDR1 SGHAT, CDR2 FQNNGV. The V and J ends lost 0 bases and 5 bases respectively, with 19 bases between them. CDR3 loop: CASSLDFNRVIGYGYTF. CDR3 in DNA: TGTGCCAGCAGCTTAGACTTCAACAGGGTTATCGGGTATGGCTACACCTTC.

The table lists this clone with a count of one. The chain couples TRBV7-6 to TRBJ1-4; maybe TRBD1 (6 bases). The CDR3 is made up of 13 amino acids. Germline CDR1 SGHVS, CDR2 FNYEAQ. The V and J ends lost 1 base and 7 bases respectively, with 7 bases between them. The CDR3 sequence: CASSLGRGEKLFF. CDR3 DNA sequence: TGTGCCAGCAGCTTAGGCAGGGGTGAAAAACTGTTTTTT.

V gene TRBV5-5 combines with J gene TRBJ2-5; maybe TRBD1 (6 bases). The CDR3 runs to 18 residues. V lost 0 bases and J lost 4, with 22 bases in between. Germline loops: CDR1 SGHKS, CDR2 YYEKEE (reference sequence). This chain's CDR3 is CASSLGGLDRIVSETQYF. CDR3 nucleotides: TGTGCCAGCAGCTTGGGGGGCTTAGACAGGATAGTATCAGAGACCCAGTACTTC.

The chain links TRBV6-5 to TRBJ2-2; perhaps TRBD1 as D (5 bases). The CDR3 spans 15 residues. Germline V gene data show CDR1 as MNHEY and CDR2 as SVGAGI. V was cut by 0 bases and J by 2 bases, with 7 bases left in between. The CDR3 DNA is TGTGCCAGCAGTTACTCGCAGGGAAACACCGGGGAGCTGTTTTTT. Its translation is CASSYSQGNTGELFF.

The gene calls are TRBV29-1 and TRBJ2-5; 7 bases fit TRBD1. Looked up from germline, CDR1 is SQVTM and CDR2 is ANQGSEA. Trimming at V came to 5 bases and at J to 0 bases, leaving 6 bases not matched to a gene. The CDR3 is 14 amino acids. The CDR3 DNA reads as TGCAGCGTTTCAGGACAGGCCAACCAAGAGACCCAGTACTTC. Protein product: CSVSGQANQETQYF.